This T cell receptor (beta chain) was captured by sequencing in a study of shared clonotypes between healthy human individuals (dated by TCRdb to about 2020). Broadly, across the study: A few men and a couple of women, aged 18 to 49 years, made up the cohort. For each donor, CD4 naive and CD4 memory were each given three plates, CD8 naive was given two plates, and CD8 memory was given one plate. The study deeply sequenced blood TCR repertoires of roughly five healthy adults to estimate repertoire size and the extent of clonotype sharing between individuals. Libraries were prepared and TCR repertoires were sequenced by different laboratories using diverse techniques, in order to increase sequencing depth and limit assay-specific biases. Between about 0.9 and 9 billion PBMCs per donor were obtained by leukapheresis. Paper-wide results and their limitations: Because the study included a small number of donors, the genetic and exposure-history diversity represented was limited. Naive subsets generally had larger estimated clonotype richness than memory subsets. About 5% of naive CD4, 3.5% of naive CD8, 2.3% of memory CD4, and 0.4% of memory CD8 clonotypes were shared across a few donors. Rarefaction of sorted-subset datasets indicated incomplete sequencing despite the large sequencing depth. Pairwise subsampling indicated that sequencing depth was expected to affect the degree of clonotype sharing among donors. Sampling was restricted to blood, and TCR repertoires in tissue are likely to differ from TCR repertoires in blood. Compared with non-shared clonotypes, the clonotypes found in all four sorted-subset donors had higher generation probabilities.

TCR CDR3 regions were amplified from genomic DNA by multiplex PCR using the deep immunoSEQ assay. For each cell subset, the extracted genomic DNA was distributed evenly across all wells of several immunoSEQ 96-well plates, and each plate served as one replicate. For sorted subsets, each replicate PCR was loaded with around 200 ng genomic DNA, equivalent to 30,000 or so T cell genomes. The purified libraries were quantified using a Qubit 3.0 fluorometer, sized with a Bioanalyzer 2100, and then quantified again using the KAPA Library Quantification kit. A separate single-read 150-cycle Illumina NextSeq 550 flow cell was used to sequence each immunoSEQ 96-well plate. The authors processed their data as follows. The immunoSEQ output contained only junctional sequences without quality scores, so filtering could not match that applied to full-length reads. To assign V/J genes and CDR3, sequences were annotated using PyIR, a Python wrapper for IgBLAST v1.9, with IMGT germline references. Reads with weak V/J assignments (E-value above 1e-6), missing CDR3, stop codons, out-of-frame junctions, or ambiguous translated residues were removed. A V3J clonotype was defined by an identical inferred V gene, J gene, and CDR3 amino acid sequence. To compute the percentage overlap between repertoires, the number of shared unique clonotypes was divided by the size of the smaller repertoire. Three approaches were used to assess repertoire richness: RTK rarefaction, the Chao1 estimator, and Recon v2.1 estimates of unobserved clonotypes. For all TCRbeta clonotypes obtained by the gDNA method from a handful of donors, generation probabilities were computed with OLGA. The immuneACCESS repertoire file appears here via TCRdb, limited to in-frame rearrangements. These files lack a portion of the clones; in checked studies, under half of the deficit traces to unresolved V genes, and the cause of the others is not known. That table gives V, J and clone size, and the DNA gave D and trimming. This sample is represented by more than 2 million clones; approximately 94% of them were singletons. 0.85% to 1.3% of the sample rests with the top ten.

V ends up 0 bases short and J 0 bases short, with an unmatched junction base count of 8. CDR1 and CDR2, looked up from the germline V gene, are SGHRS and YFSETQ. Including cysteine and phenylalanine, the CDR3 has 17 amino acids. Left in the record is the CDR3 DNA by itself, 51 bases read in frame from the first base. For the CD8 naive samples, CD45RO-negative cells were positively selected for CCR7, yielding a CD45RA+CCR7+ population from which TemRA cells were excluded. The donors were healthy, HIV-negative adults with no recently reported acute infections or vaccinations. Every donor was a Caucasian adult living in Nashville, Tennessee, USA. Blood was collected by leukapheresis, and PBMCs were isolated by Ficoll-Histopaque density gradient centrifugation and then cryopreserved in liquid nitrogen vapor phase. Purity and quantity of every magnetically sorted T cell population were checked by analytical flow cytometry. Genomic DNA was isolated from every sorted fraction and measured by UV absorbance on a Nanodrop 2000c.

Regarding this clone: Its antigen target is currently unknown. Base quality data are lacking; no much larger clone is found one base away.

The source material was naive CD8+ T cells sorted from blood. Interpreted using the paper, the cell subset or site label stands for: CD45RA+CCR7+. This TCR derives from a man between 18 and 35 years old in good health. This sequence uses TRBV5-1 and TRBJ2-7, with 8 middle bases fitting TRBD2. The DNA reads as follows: TGCGCCAGCAGCTTGGAAGGGGCTAGCGGGCTCTCCTACGAGCAGTACTTC. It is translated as CASSLEGASGLSYEQYF.